The 8 T cell receptor beta chains below come from one sample, sequenced in a study of blood T cell repertoires in COVID-19. The method was immunoSEQ multiplex PCR; TCRdb's version includes in-frame clones alone and lacks a portion of them. The repertoire holds a few hundred thousand clones, with 89% as singletons. Sample: PBMCs or T cells enriched from blood (not recorded which). The receptors originated from a woman between 40 and 50 years old who had recovered from COVID-19.

This clone has more than one count but fewer than ten. The chain is built from TRBV19 and TRBJ1-5; TRBD1 aligns across 12 bases. The J segment lost 9 bases and the V segment lost 3 bases, leaving 9 bases of the junction unmatched. CDR3 size: 16 residues. Germline V gene sequence: CDR1 LNHDA, CDR2 SQIVND (reference sequence). The CDR3 DNA follows: TGTGCCAGTAGTATCCCGGGACAGGGGGCGGAAGGGCCCCAGCATTTT. Protein sequence: CASSIPGQGAEGPQHF.

The J gene is TRBJ1-5, the V gene TRBV6-1, with D possibly TRBD1 on 5 matching bases. The CDR3 sequence is 16 residues long. Looked up from germline, CDR1 is MNHNS and CDR2 is SASEGT. The ends were cut back, 2 bases at V and 0 bases at J, with 11 bases in the middle. The CDR3 sequence: CASSELAGYSNQPQHF. CDR3 DNA: TGTGCCAGCAGTGAATTGGCAGGGTATAGCAATCAGCCCCAGCATTTT.

This rearrangement joins TRBV6-2 or TRBV6-3 to TRBJ2-7; 7 nucleotides align to TRBD2. Trimming removed 2 bases from V and 2 bases from J; junction bases left unmatched: 9. The CDR3 is made up of 16 amino acids. Germline loops: CDR1 MNHEY, CDR2 SVGEGT. The CDR3 DNA reads as TGTGCCAGCAGTTACGATCGATGGGCGGGAGCCTACGAGCAGTACTTC. This translates into CASSYDRWAGAYEQYF.

V is TRBV2 and J is TRBJ1-3; 7 positions agree with TRBD1. Germline CDR1 SNHLY, CDR2 FYNNEI. V shed 6 bases and J 8 bases; nucleotides not matched to a gene: 10. CDR3 length: 14 residues. Here the CDR3 DNA reads TGTGCCAGCAGCGAGGACAGGATCGGGCACACCATATATTTT. This gives the protein CASSEDRIGHTIYF.

This sequence joins TRBV4-3 and TRBJ2-3; D not certain. CDR3 size: 15 residues. Trimming removed 0 bases from V and 4 bases from J, with 11 bases in between. CDR1 and CDR2 (germline): LGHNA, YSLEER. In DNA form, the CDR3 reads TGCGCCAGCAGCCAAGATCCCCAGACACCAGATACGCAGTATTTT. Protein product: CASSQDPQTPDTQYF.

This sequence joins TRBV6-6 and TRBJ1-5; D uncertain. Germline V gene sequence: CDR1 MNHNY, CDR2 SVGAGI (reference sequence). The V and J ends lost 6 bases and 3 bases respectively, with 9 bases between them. This CDR3 is built from 13 residues. The CDR3 sequence: CASSDGFNQPQHF. CDR3 in DNA: TGTGCCAGCAGCGACGGGTTCAATCAGCCCCAGCATTTT.

The J gene is TRBJ2-1, the V gene TRBV5-4, with 8 bases matching TRBD2. The germline gives CDR1 SGHNT, CDR2 YYREEE (reference sequence). The CDR3 loop spans 14 amino acids. The junction had 6 bases not matched to a gene; V was cut back by 3 bases and J by 7 bases. The CDR3 DNA reads as TGTGCCAGCAGCTACGGGGGGGCTGAGAATGAGCAGTTCTTC. It specifies CASSYGGAENEQFF.

This chain uses TRBV5-1 with TRBJ1-1, with TRBD1 matching 7 bases. Germline assignment: CDR1 SGHRS and CDR2 YFSETQ. CDR3 length: 12 amino acids. The ends lost 4 bases at V and 7 bases at J; junction bases unmatched: 4. CDR3 in amino acids: CASSRGQNEAFF. The DNA for the CDR3 is TGCGCCAGCAGCCGGGGACAGAATGAAGCTTTCTTT. Full variable domain (outside the CDR3, taken from reference TRBV5-1 and TRBJ1-1): KAGVTQTPRYLIKTRGQQVTLSCSPISGHRSVSWYQQTPGQGLQFLFEYFSETQRNKGNFPGRFSGRQFSNSRSEMNVSTLELGDSALYLCASSRGQNEAFFGQGTRLTVV.